The 26 T cell receptor beta chains below come from one sample, sequenced in a study of beta chain features in type 1 diabetes. Study-wide points: For Type 1 diabetes patients, all four CD4+ subsets carried TCRB CDR3s that were moderately but significantly shorter.

As every portion of the isolated RNA was reverse transcribed, the sequencing read expressed TCRB transcripts. Here immunoSEQ multiplex PCR was the method, and the copy in TCRdb shows in-frame clones only, minus some. The table shows more than 250,000 clones, with approximately 24% occurring only once. Antigen specificity for these receptors is unknown. Material for sequencing was naive CD4+ T cells from blood. The receptors were sampled from a woman in her thirties with type 1 diabetes.

This clone was seen a handful of times. The chain links TRBV23-1 to TRBJ1-5, with TRBD1 matching over 8 bases. TRBV23-1 is an open reading frame whose function is uncertain. J gave up 5 bases and V 5 bases, and 5 bases lay outside the gene matches. The CDR3 consists of 14 residues. This chain's CDR3 is CASSDRGKDQPQHF. Written as DNA, the CDR3 is TGCGCCAGCAGTGACAGGGGAAAGGATCAGCCCCAGCATTTT.

This clone was counted only a few times. J is TRBJ1-1 and V is TRBV2; TRBD1 is a possible D gene (6 bases). Trimming took off 4 bases at V and 1 base at J, with 7 bases between the two ends. The CDR3 runs to 13 residues. Germline-derived CDR1 and CDR2 are SNHLY and FYNNEI. The CDR3 sequence: CASSGTANTEAFF. The CDR3 DNA reads TGTGCCAGCAGTGGGACAGCGAACACTGAAGCTTTCTTT.

CDR3 residues: CASREGLAVREQFF. In DNA, the CDR3 is TGTGCCAGCAGGGAGGGACTAGCAGTTCGTGAGCAGTTCTTC. The rearrangement uses TRBV7-9 and TRBJ2-1, with 9 bases aligning to TRBD2. Germline V gene sequence: CDR1 SEHNR, CDR2 FQNEAQ (reference sequence). The CDR3 loop spans 14 amino acids. Losses at the gene ends were 6 bases for V and 9 bases for J; bases not matched to a gene: 9.

This clone was counted a few times. This rearrangement joins TRBV30 to TRBJ2-2; 10 bases align to TRBD1. The CDR3 extends over 19 amino acids. CDR1 and CDR2 (germline): GTSNPN, SVGIG (reference sequence). Trimming cost V 0 bases and J 4 bases; bases outside gene matches: 14. Here the CDR3 reads CAWSVVFPGTGDSTGELFF. The CDR3 nucleotides are TGTGCCTGGAGTGTAGTATTCCCTGGGACAGGGGACAGCACCGGGGAGCTGTTTTTT.

The V and J genes are TRBV5-1 and TRBJ2-6, with D perhaps TRBD2 (6 bases). The V end was cut by 4 bases, the J end by 2 bases, with 16 bases between. Germline assignment: CDR1 SGHRS and CDR2 YFSETQ. The CDR3 length is 17 residues. CDR3 protein: CASSQAGTLAGANVLTF. The CDR3 nucleotides are TGCGCCAGCAGCCAGGCGGGGACTCTAGCTGGGGCCAACGTCCTGACTTTC.

The V gene is TRBV29-1, the J gene TRBJ1-1; D gene ambiguous. CDR3 size: 12 residues. V lost 2 bases and J 8 bases, leaving 12 bases between the germline ends. Germline CDR1 SQVTM, CDR2 ANQGSEA. CDR3 protein: CSVERVGLEAFF. CDR3 nucleotides: TGCAGCGTTGAAAGGGTTGGACTCGAAGCTTTCTTT.

This clone came up a few times. The chain is built from TRBV5-1 and TRBJ2-1; 10 bases are a match to TRBD2. CDR1 SGHRS and CDR2 YFSETQ come from the germline V gene. V trimming: 0 bases; J trimming: 10 bases; junction bases outside the gene matches: 7. The CDR3 has 15 residues. The CDR3 loop reads CASSLEAGGQGEQFF. DNA of the CDR3: TGCGCCAGCAGCTTGGAAGCGGGAGGGCAGGGAGAGCAGTTCTTC.

This clone was counted only a few times. The chain combines TRBV6-6 with TRBJ2-5, with 7 positions matching TRBD2. Germline CDR1 reads MNHNY; CDR2 reads SVGAGI (reference sequence). CDR3 length equals 14 residues. Trimming at V came to 2 bases and at J to 1 base, leaving 1 base not matched to a gene. The CDR3 nucleotides read TGTGCCAGCAGTTACCGGACTAGCCAAGAGACCCAGTACTTC. As protein: CASSYRTSQETQYF.

This clone turned up a few times. The J gene is TRBJ2-7, the V gene TRBV4-1, with no clear D. Germline V gene data show CDR1 as MGHRA and CDR2 as YSYEKL. Trimming took off 0 bases at V and 3 bases at J, with 12 bases between the two ends. There are 15 residues in the CDR3. The CDR3 DNA reads TGCGCCAGCAGCCAAGAAGTTGCGGAGATCTACGAGCAGTACTTC. Its translation is CASSQEVAEIYEQYF.

This clone was seen a few times. The V call is TRBV21-1, the J call TRBJ2-5; TRBD1, the table's D call, was not compared with the DNA. TRBV21-1 corresponds to a pseudogene. CDR3 size: 14 residues. The CDR3 loop reads CASSKVQGIGTQYF. CDR3 nucleotide sequence: TGTGCCAGCAGCAAAGTACAGGGAATCGGGACCCAGTACTTC.

The CDR3 sequence: CASSNQVMSRSGANVLTF. CDR3 bases: TGTGCCAGTAGTAACCAGGTCATGTCCCGCTCTGGGGCCAACGTCCTGACTTTC. V and J are TRBV19 and TRBJ2-6; D not resolved. The CDR3 extends over 18 amino acids. Per germline, CDR1 LNHDA and CDR2 SQIVND (reference sequence). Between the trimmed V and J ends, which lost 4 bases and 0 bases, there was a span of 16 bases. The entire variable domain, with the rest obtained from reference TRBV19 and TRBJ2-6, is as follows: DGGITQSPKYLFRKEGQNVTLSCEQNLNHDAMYWYRQDPGQGLRLIYYSQIVNDFQKGDIAEGYSVSREKKESFPLTVTSAQKNPTAFYLCASSNQVMSRSGANVLTFGAGSRLTVL.

This clone was seen only a few times. The chain links TRBV29-1 to TRBJ1-1, with TRBD1 as a possible D gene (6 bases). There are 13 residues in the CDR3. Germline assignment: CDR1 SQVTM and CDR2 ANQGSEA. V lost 3 bases, J lost 7 bases, and 15 bases lay in between. DNA of the CDR3: TGCAGCGTTGAGCGTTGGGAGGGGGGTGAAGCTTTCTTT. It codes for CSVERWEGGEAFF.

This clone has a handful of counts. The rearrangement links TRBV7-6 to TRBJ2-3; D is undetermined. V lost 5 bases to trimming and J lost 4 bases, with 7 bases between them. Germline V gene sequence: CDR1 SGHVS, CDR2 FNYEAQ. The CDR3 covers 12 residues. The CDR3 DNA reads TGTGCCAGCAGCCCCGAGGCAGATACGCAGTATTTT. It yields the protein CASSPEADTQYF.

V and J are TRBV18 and TRBJ2-7; D is uncertain. Trimming pared 1 base from V and 7 bases from J, leaving 11 bases between. The CDR3 is 13 amino acids. Germline-derived CDR1 and CDR2 are KGHSH and LQKENI. The CDR3 DNA reads TGTGCCAGCTCACCACGCGGAGAGACGGAGCAGTACTTC. This codes for CASSPRGETEQYF.

This chain uses TRBV11-3 with TRBJ2-1, with 7 nucleotides matching TRBD2. The CDR3 runs 14 residues. Per germline, CDR1 SGHNT and CDR2 YENEEA. The V gene end was trimmed by 0 bases and the J gene end by 9 bases; junction bases not matched to a gene: 5. CDR3 loop: CASSLDAGVREQFF. The CDR3 region has the DNA TGTGCCAGCAGCTTAGATGCGGGAGTTCGTGAGCAGTTCTTC. The variable domain in full, completed from reference TRBV11-3 and TRBJ2-1, reads EAGVVQSPRYKIIEKKQPVAFWCNPISGHNTLYWYLQNLGQGPELLIRYENEEAVDDSQLPKDRFSAERLKGVDSTLKIQPAELGDSAVYLCASSLDAGVREQFFGPGTRLTVL.

Only a few counts were recorded for this clone. The chain carries TRBV29-1 and TRBJ1-2, with TRBD1 identical over 9 bases. Germline trimming cut 7 bases from V and 5 bases from J; bases unmatched to any gene: 17. The CDR3 contains 16 residues. CDR1 SQVTM and CDR2 ANQGSEA come from the germline V gene. The CDR3 sequence is CSGGGDFTGTGYGYTF. The CDR3 bases are TGCAGCGGGGGGGGTGATTTCACCGGGACAGGGTATGGCTACACCTTC.

The V call is TRBV6-6, the J call TRBJ2-5, with unresolved D. Trimming removed 3 bases from V and 2 bases from J, with 10 bases in between. There are 14 residues in the CDR3. The germline V gene has CDR1 MNHNY and CDR2 SVGAGI (reference sequence). The CDR3 DNA reads TGTGCCAGCAGTTATAATGCGGAGCAAGAGACCCAGTACTTC. This translates into CASSYNAEQETQYF.

In its sample, this clone was seen a few times. The chain carries TRBV28 and TRBJ2-1; 11 nucleotides match TRBD2. The V gene's germline CDR1 is MDHEN and CDR2 SYDVKM. V lost 1 base and J lost 9; bases outside the gene matches: 8. This CDR3 spans 16 amino acids. This CDR3 reads CASSLFGSGRAAEQFF. The CDR3 nucleotides read TGTGCCAGCAGTTTATTCGGTAGCGGGAGGGCCGCTGAGCAGTTCTTC.

This clone was recorded a few times. The rearrangement joins TRBV11-2 to TRBJ2-3; 7 bases map to TRBD1. Germline loops: CDR1 SGHAT, CDR2 FQNNGV. Trimming removed 4 bases from V and 0 bases from J; junction bases left unmatched: 4. This CDR3 spans 15 amino acids. CDR3 bases: TGTGCCAGCAGCTCAACAGGGGCTAGCACAGATACGCAGTATTTT. Amino acid sequence: CASSSTGASTDTQYF. Full variable domain (rest looked up from reference TRBV11-2 and TRBJ2-3): EAGVAQSPRYKIIEKRQSVAFWCNPISGHATLYWYQQILGQGPKLLIQFQNNGVVDDSQLPKDRFSAERLKGVDSTLKIQPAKLEDSAVYLCASSSTGASTDTQYFGPGTRLTVL.

The chain employs TRBV9 and TRBJ2-5, with TRBD2 matching over 10 bases. Trimming removed 5 bases from V and 5 bases from J; junction bases left unmatched: 9. CDR3 size: 15 residues. Germline-derived CDR1 and CDR2 are SGDLS and YYNGEE. The CDR3, as DNA: TGTGCCAGCAGTCCTGGACTAGCGGTGGTCGAGACCCAGTACTTC. Encoded protein: CASSPGLAVVETQYF.

The V and J genes are TRBV19 and TRBJ1-1; tentative D call: TRBD1 (5 bases). V was trimmed by 3 bases and J by 0 bases, leaving 8 bases between them. Per germline, CDR1 LNHDA and CDR2 SQIVND (reference sequence). This CDR3 is built from 14 residues. In DNA, the CDR3 is TGTGCCAGTAGTATTCCAGGGATGAACACTGAAGCTTTCTTT. It yields the protein CASSIPGMNTEAFF.

The genes are TRBV9 and TRBJ1-4, with a weak D call TRBD1 (6 bases). The length of the CDR3 is 17 residues. Germline CDR1 reads SGDLS; CDR2 reads YYNGEE. The V and J ends lost 4 bases and 5 bases respectively, with 21 bases between them. The CDR3 region has the DNA TGTGCCAGCAGCACCAACGGTGGGGGCAGGCTCAATGAAAAACTGTTTTTT. Protein sequence: CASSTNGGGRLNEKLFF.

Concerning this clone: The same CDR3 is also encoded by other DNA sequences in this sample. This chain links TRBV9 with TRBJ1-1; D remains unclear. The CDR3 has 13 amino acids. V lost 0 bases and J 2 bases, leaving 5 bases between the germline ends. Germline CDR1 SGDLS, CDR2 YYNGEE. The CDR3 reads CASSVAVNTEAFF. The CDR3, as DNA: TGTGCCAGCAGCGTAGCGGTTAACACTGAAGCTTTCTTT.

The CDR3 nucleotides read TGTGCCAGCAGCCAAGATTTCGGGACTAGCGGGCCCTACGAGCAGTACTTC. It encodes CASSQDFGTSGPYEQYF. The J gene is TRBJ2-7, the V gene TRBV4-2, with 12 bases fitting TRBD2. Germline V gene sequence: CDR1 LGHNA, CDR2 YNFKEQ. The junction had 5 bases not matched to a gene; V was cut back by 0 bases and J by 2 bases. This CDR3 has 17 amino acids.

Only one count was recorded for this clone. The chain couples TRBV2 to TRBJ2-5; D gene uncertain. The CDR3 is made up of 13 amino acids. CDR1 and CDR2 (germline): SNHLY, FYNNEI. Trimming removed 2 bases from V and 7 bases from J, with 11 bases in between. The CDR3 sequence is CASSEQNVATQYF. CDR3 in DNA: TGTGCCAGCAGTGAACAGAATGTGGCGACCCAGTACTTC.

A few counts support this clone. The chain uses TRBV5-1 and TRBJ2-1; 9 bases align to TRBD2. V shed 0 bases, J shed 7 bases, and the junction held 11 bases outside the gene matches. In germline, CDR1 is SGHRS, CDR2 YFSETQ. CDR3 size: 17 residues. The DNA of the CDR3 is TGCGCCAGCAGCTTGGGGTATCTTAGCGGGAGTAATAATGAGCAGTTCTTC. Its protein is CASSLGYLSGSNNEQFF.